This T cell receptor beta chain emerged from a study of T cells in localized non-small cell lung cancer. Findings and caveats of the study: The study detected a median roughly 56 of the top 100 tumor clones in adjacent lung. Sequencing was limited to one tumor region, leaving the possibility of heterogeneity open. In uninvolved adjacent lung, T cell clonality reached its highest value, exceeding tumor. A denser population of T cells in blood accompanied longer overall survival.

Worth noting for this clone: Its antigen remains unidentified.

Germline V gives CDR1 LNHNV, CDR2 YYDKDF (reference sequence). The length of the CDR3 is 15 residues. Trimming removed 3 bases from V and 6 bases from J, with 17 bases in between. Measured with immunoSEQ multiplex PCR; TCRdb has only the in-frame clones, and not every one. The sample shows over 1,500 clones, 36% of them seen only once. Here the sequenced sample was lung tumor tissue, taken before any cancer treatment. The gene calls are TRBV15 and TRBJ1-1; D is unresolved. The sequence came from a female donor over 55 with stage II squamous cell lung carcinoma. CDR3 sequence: CATSRMTAEGAEAFF. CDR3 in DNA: TGTGCCACCAGCAGGATGACCGCGGAGGGCGCTGAAGCTTTCTTT.